These T cell receptor beta chains were read from a single sample in a study of T cells in Graves' hyperthyroidism and ophthalmopathy. TCRdb used MiXCR to reprocess the multiplex PCR reads, holding one entry per CDR3 protein. The data contain over 450,000 distinct CDR3 sequences, under 20% of them singletons. The specimen was blood. The receptor source for this set is a woman aged 18-29 years with Graves' ophthalmopathy. The CDR3 runs from the conserved cysteine through the conserved F or W. The size field is filled for only some rows; it gives once, few, many or a size class.

TRBV3-1,TRBJ1-2,many,CASSQGRSYGYTF
TRBV25-1,TRBJ1-5,-,CASSWSGNQPQHF
TRBV5-6,TRBJ2-1,few,CASSLAGLSSGIKSSYNEQFF
TRBV13,TRBJ1-6,many,CASSLAGSYNSPLHF
TRBV18,TRBJ1-4,-,CASSPRGSGEKLFF
TRBV12-3/TRBV12-4,TRBJ2-7,-,CASSFSLGTGLYEQYF
TRBV29-1,TRBJ2-5,few,CSVEALGQGRETQYF
TRBV11-2,TRBJ2-7,many,CASSLKRGTFAYEQYF
TRBV2,TRBJ1-5,many,CASSEGTQSQPQHF
TRBV5-5,TRBJ2-6,-,CASSLEGMQLISGANVLTF
TRBV18,TRBJ2-5,many,CASSPGQGIETQYF
TRBV19,TRBJ1-1,-,CASIWLTEAFF
TRBV7-3,TRBJ2-7,many,CASSETGGEQYF
TRBV12-3/TRBV12-4,TRBJ1-2,many,CASSLAAYGYTF
TRBV6-2/TRBV6-3,TRBJ1-6,-,CASSVGGASPLHF
TRBV5-1,TRBJ2-7,-,CASSSRLTGAEQYF
TRBV6-2/TRBV6-3,TRBJ2-1,many,CASTGGGNEQFF
TRBV6-6,TRBJ2-1,many,CASSYSERSSYNEQFF
TRBV19,TRBJ2-6,few,CASSIPRTGANVLTF
TRBV20-1,TRBJ1-1,many,CSARDQGRVGNTEAFF
TRBV2,TRBJ2-1,many,CARSLRSSYNEQFF
TRBV7-6,TRBJ1-2,many,CASSPLQGNYGYTF
TRBV20-1,TRBJ2-1,many,CSANTLLAGLNEQFF
TRBV10-3,TRBJ2-2,-,CAISEQWDPNTGELFF